This TCR beta chain was retrieved from a study of CD8+CD57+ T cells in acquired aplastic anemia listed by TCRdb under 2018. In terms of the full investigation: A mean of approximately 3 ug of DNA, ranging from roughly 0.19 to 30 ug, was extracted from sorted CD4+ and CD8+ cells. CD8+CD57+ expansion was defined as frequency above the mean frequency observed in healthy subjects. Summary of the overall study and its limitations: Between patients and healthy controls, no significant difference in CD8+ Simpson's diversity was found (P=0.060). About 30 CD8+ CDR3 sequences were found in both patients and controls but appeared to be highly expressed in patients and within the immunodominant clones of the patients.

Worth noting for this clonotype: The specificity of this receptor is unknown. Base qualities are missing; no much larger clone stands one base away.

The V end gives up 5 bases and the J end 13 bases, leaving 12 bases in the junction not matched to a gene. The germline V gene gives CDR1 as SGHTA and CDR2 as FQGTGA. Including the terminal cysteine and phenylalanine, the CDR3 comprises 14 residues. The sequence is cut down to CDR3 DNA, 42 bases in frame from base 1. TCR beta VDJ combination and CDR3 sequence profiling used genomic DNA as the template. An Illumina HiSeq 2000 was used for TCR repertoire sequencing. In the paper's pipeline: TRBV/TRBJ rearrangement plots, CDR3 size and DJ length profiles, and Simpson's diversity index were used to evaluate the repertoires. The most abundant DNA sequence in the deep sequencing data was defined as the immunodominant clone. CDR3 amino acid sequences were checked for sharing between subjects and were compared against published repertoires and the VDJdb database. The public reads were run again by TCRdb, first through fastp at Q25 and then through MiXCR, and only productive beta chains were kept. A single entry per CDR3 protein holds the most common genes and DNA from its merged rows. The authors' filters were not applied to this entry. Across this sample there are 150,000 or so distinct CDR3 sequences, with roughly 50% seen only once. About 2.9% of the sample comes from the top ten.

Patients chosen for sequencing had shown expansion of CD8+CD57+ cells by flow cytometry. All patients had severe acquired aplastic anemia diagnosed by International Study of Aplastic Anemia and Agranulocytosis and Camitta criteria. At the time blood was sampled, none of the patients had received any therapy. The study deep-sequenced TCR repertoires of sorted CD4+ and CD8+ blood T cells from severe aplastic anemia patients and healthy subjects. Patients were enrolled in the USA under clinicaltrials.gov protocols 00001620, 01623167, 00001397, 00071045, 00081523 and 00961064. Ficoll-Paque density gradient centrifugation was used to isolate peripheral blood mononuclear cells. Before DNA extraction, CD4+ and CD8+ T cells were sorted with FACS or magnetic beads.

Sequenced: sorted CD4+, CD8+, or CD8+CD57+ T cells (not recorded which) from PBMCs. The receptor's source is a human donor with aplastic anemia. The chain was built from TRBV7-3 and TRBJ2-2, with 8 bases in between that match TRBD1. CDR3 protein: CASSLYGQGQGLFF. Read as DNA, the sequence is TGTGCCAGCAGCCTCTACGGACAGGGCCAAGGGCTGTTTTTT. Reference TRBV7-3 and TRBJ2-2 proteins supply the regions before and after the CDR3; the full variable domain is: GAGVSQTPSNKVTEKGKYVELRCDPISGHTALYWYRQSLGQGPEFLIYFQGTGAADDSGLPNDRFFAVRPEGSVSTLKIQRTERGDSAVYLCASSLYGQGQGLFFGEGSRLTVL.